Below are 11 T cell receptor beta chains sequenced from a single sample in a study of PD-1 blockade in classical Hodgkin lymphoma. Sequencing was performed with immunoSEQ multiplex PCR; in TCRdb, only in-frame clones are kept and a portion is missing. This table has 57,000 or so clones, 70% to 90% appearing once. Documented time point: cycle 4 day 1 (C4D1), after 6 weeks of nivolumab. Following autologous stem cell transplantation, relapse occurred in every patient, and exposure to brentuximab vedotin varied. Specimen: peripheral blood mononuclear cells (PBMCs), collected before the fourth cycle of nivolumab. Every receptor here comes from a human donor with classical Hodgkin lymphoma.

V usage is TRBV18 and J usage is TRBJ2-7; a possible D gene is TRBD2 (6 bases). The CDR3 length is 13 residues. In germline, CDR1 is KGHSH, CDR2 LQKENI. V was pared by 2 bases and J by 12 bases, with 17 bases between. CDR3 in DNA: TGTGCCAGCTCACCAACGGGAGAGGGTATAGGGTACTTC. Translating it yields CASSPTGEGIGYF.

In its sample, this clone was seen once. The chain links TRBV5-1 to TRBJ1-2, with D possibly matching TRBD1 (5 bases). This CDR3 is 14 amino acids long. Germline lookup yields CDR1 SGHRS and CDR2 YFSETQ. V lost 4 bases and J 4 bases, leaving 14 bases between the germline ends. The CDR3 DNA reads TGCGCCAGCAGCCTTGGGGACGGACCCTATGGCTACACCTTC. Translating it yields CASSLGDGPYGYTF.

The count of this clone is one. The chain couples TRBV5-1 to TRBJ2-2; 9 nucleotides line up with TRBD1. Germline V gene lookup returns CDR1 SGHRS and CDR2 YFSETQ. The ends lost 5 bases at V and 6 bases at J; junction bases unmatched: 8. This CDR3 has 15 amino acids. The CDR3 coding sequence is TGCGCCAGCAGTAACGCCGGGACAGGGTCCGGGGAGCTGTTTTTT. This sequence encodes CASSNAGTGSGELFF.

The chain carries TRBV7-6 and TRBJ1-4; D is ambiguous. CDR1 is SGHVS and CDR2 is FNYEAQ in the germline V gene. The CDR3 covers 16 residues. V was shortened by 1 base and J by 8 bases, with 17 bases between the two germline ends. The CDR3 DNA reads as TGTGCCAGCAGCTTAGGCCGGACTGTCCTGGGGGAAAAACTGTTTTTT. It translates to CASSLGRTVLGEKLFF.

The chain links TRBV7-6 to TRBJ2-7, with 8 bases lining up with TRBD1. Germline CDR1 is SGHVS and CDR2 is FNYEAQ. V was clipped by 1 base and J by 3 bases; unmatched bases: 11. The CDR3 sequence is 17 residues long. The CDR3 region is CASSLGVGQGAGYEQYF. The CDR3 DNA reads as TGTGCCAGCAGCTTAGGGGTCGGCCAGGGGGCGGGCTACGAGCAGTACTTC.

V and J are TRBV19 and TRBJ2-5; 8 nucleotides line up with TRBD2. Germline values: CDR1 LNHDA, CDR2 SQIVND (reference sequence). V trimming: 6 bases; J trimming: 5 bases; junction bases outside the gene matches: 11. CDR3 length equals 15 residues. CDR3 residues: CASSLEGVAGETQYF. CDR3 in DNA: TGTGCCAGTAGCCTTGAGGGGGTAGCGGGGGAGACCCAGTACTTC.

The chain has TRBV7-9 and TRBJ2-7; possibly TRBD2 for D (6 bases). Germline V lookup: CDR1 SEHNR, CDR2 FQNEAQ (reference sequence). There are 19 residues in the CDR3. V lost 4 bases and J 9 bases, leaving 34 bases between the germline ends. The CDR3 here is CASSSAVRDLPYGTYRQYF. Written as DNA, the CDR3 is TGTGCCAGCAGCTCGGCCGTACGGGACTTACCCTACGGAACCTATCGGCAGTACTTC. Complete variable domain (other parts from reference TRBV7-9 and TRBJ2-7): DTGVSQNPRHKITKRGQNVTFRCDPISEHNRLYWYRQTLGQGPEFLTYFQNEAQLEKSRLLSDRFSAERPKGSFSTLEIQRTEQGDSAMYLCASSSAVRDLPYGTYRQYFGPGTRLTVT.

This clone was observed a single time. This chain connects TRBV6-6 to TRBJ1-2; 8 bases map to TRBD1. The CDR3 runs 15 residues. CDR1 and CDR2 from the germline V gene are MNHNY and SVGAGI (reference sequence). The V segment lost 6 bases and the J segment 3 bases; nucleotides outside the gene matches: 9. CDR3 bases: TGTGCCAGCAGCCCCGCGGGGACAGGCTACTATGGCTACACCTTC. Amino acid sequence: CASSPAGTGYYGYTF.

Details on this clone: Distinct nucleotide sequences in the sample also encode this CDR3. V and J are TRBV5-1 and TRBJ2-3, with no clear D. The germline V and J ends were trimmed by 1 base and 1 base, with 4 bases remaining between them. The CDR3 loop spans 13 amino acids. The germline V gene encodes CDR1 SGHRS and CDR2 YFSETQ. CDR3: CASSLQGTDTQYF. CDR3 sequence (DNA): TGCGCCAGCAGCTTGCAGGGCACAGATACGCAGTATTTT.

The count of this clone is one. This chain joins TRBV4-2 and TRBJ2-7; D is perhaps TRBD1 (6 bases). The V end was cut by 0 bases, the J end by 2 bases, with 11 bases between. The CDR3 has 15 residues. Per germline, CDR1 LGHNA and CDR2 YNFKEQ. The CDR3 sequence is CASSQDAGATYEQYF. The CDR3 DNA reads TGTGCCAGCAGCCAAGACGCAGGGGCGACCTACGAGCAGTACTTC.

The rearrangement joins TRBV7-8 to TRBJ2-7, with 9 bases aligning to TRBD2. Germline V CDR1 and CDR2: SGHVS, FQNEAQ. There are 17 residues in the CDR3. V lost 5 bases, J lost 0 bases, and 11 bases stayed unmatched. In nucleotides, the CDR3 is TGTGCCAGCAGCCTTACATTAGCGGGGGCTAGCTCCTACGAGCAGTACTTC. Translated, it gives CASSLTLAGASSYEQYF.